This T cell receptor (beta chain) was sequenced for a study of OX40 agonist ivuxolimab in advanced cancers. For the study at large: The treatment was a fully human IgG2 OX40 agonist, ivuxolimab. Partial responses were seen in three patients, one with hepatocellular carcinoma and two with cutaneous melanoma.

This CDR3 is built from 12 residues. The ends lost 6 bases at V and 4 bases at J; junction bases unmatched: 1. CDR1 is LNHDA and CDR2 is SQIVND in the germline V gene (reference sequence). Comments on this clone: Its antigen is not known.

The assay was immunoSEQ multiplex PCR, and TCRdb's table has in-frame clones only and misses some. This table holds tens of thousands of clones, 70% to 90% found once. Findings and limits, study-wide: At 0.1 to 3.0 mg/kg, CD4+ and CD8+ blood T cells expanded clonally by week 6.

The source material was CD4+ or CD8+ T cells sorted from blood, sampled in a trial of the OX40 agonist ivuxolimab. The receptor was derived from an adult with an advanced solid tumor such as melanoma, head and neck, liver or kidney cancer. The chain recombines TRBV19 with TRBJ1-2, with 8 positions matching TRBD1. The CDR3: CASSGQGYGYTF. CDR3 DNA: TGTGCCAGTAGCGGACAGGGCTATGGCTACACCTTC.